The T cell receptor (beta chain) under discussion was sequenced for a study of cytomegalovirus exposure and HLA in healthy donors. Profiled with immunoSEQ multiplex PCR; TCRdb holds only in-frame clones, not every one. The table has 110,000 or so clones, more than 70% seen once. The CDR3 contains 16 residues. Germline assignment: CDR1 LNHNV and CDR2 YYDKDF (reference sequence). The J segment lost 8 bases and the V segment lost 3 bases, leaving 9 bases of the junction unmatched. This clone was recorded only once. This TCR came from a man in his late teens or twenties in good health and CMV-seronegative. The sample comprised PBMCs. The genes are TRBV15 and TRBJ1-4, with TRBD1 matching over 10 bases. Here the CDR3 reads CATSSATGTGDEKLFF. The CDR3 bases are TGTGCCACCAGCAGTGCTACCGGGACAGGGGACGAAAAACTGTTTTTT.